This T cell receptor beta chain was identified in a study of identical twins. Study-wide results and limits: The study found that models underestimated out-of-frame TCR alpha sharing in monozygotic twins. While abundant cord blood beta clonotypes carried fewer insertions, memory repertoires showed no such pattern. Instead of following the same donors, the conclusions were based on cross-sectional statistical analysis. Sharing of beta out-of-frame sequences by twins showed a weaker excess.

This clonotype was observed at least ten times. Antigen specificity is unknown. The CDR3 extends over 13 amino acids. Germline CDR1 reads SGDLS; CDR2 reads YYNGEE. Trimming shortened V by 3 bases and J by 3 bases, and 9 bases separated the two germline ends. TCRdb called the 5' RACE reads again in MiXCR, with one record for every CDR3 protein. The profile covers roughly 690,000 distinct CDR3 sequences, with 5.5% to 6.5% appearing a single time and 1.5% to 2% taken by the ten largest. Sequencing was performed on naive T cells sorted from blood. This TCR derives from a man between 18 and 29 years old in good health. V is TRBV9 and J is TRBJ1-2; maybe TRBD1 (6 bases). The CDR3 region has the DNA TGTGCCAGCAGCGCGGGGGGGCACTATGGCTACACCTTC. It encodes CASSAGGHYGYTF. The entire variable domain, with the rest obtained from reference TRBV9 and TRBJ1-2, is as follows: DSGVTQTPKHLITATGQRVTLRCSPRSGDLSVYWYQQSLDQGLQFLIQYYNGEERAKGNILERFSAQQFPDLHSELNLSSLELGDSALYFCASSAGGHYGYTFGSGTRLTVV.